This T cell receptor beta chain was recorded in a study of control samples from healthy donors and cancer patients. Profiled with immunoSEQ multiplex PCR; TCRdb holds only in-frame clones, not every one. The sample records around 70,000 clones, approximately 94% being singletons. Sequencing input: blood. The source is a woman aged 30 to 39 in good health.

CDR3 bases: TGTGCCAGTAGTATGGGGACAGGGAACTATGGCTACACCTTC. Residues: CASSMGTGNYGYTF. The chain combines TRBV19 with TRBJ1-2, with 9 bases matching TRBD1. This CDR3 has 14 amino acids. V gave up 3 bases and J gave up 2 bases; unmatched junction bases: 1. Germline lookup yields CDR1 LNHDA and CDR2 SQIVND (reference sequence).